These 10 T cell receptor beta chains originate from one sample sequenced in a study of blood T cell repertoires in COVID-19 (dated by TCRdb to about 2020). The library relied on the immunoSEQ multiplex PCR assay. In its TCRdb copy, this immuneACCESS table keeps in-frame sequences only and misses some clones. Where compared with another copy, unresolved V genes explain less than half of these, and the others have no known cause. This sample is represented by over 50,000 clones; approximately 92% of them were singletons. Under 7% of the sample is held by the ten biggest clonotypes. The sequenced material came from peripheral blood. Receptors originate from a man in his fifties with active COVID-19.

The genes are TRBV3-1 (or the pseudogene TRBV3-2) and TRBJ1-1, with a possible D match to TRBD1 (6 bases). This CDR3 comprises 14 residues. Per germline, CDR1 LGHDT and CDR2 YNNKEL (reference sequence). V was shortened by 4 bases and J by 1 base, with 10 bases between the two germline ends. The CDR3 region is CASSRRGGNTEAFF. CDR3 nucleotide sequence: TGTGCCAGCAGCCGAAGAGGGGGGAACACTGAAGCTTTCTTT.

The CDR3 loop reads CASSHGAGLAGYNEQFF. CDR3 in DNA: TGCGCCAGCAGCCACGGTGCCGGGCTAGCGGGATACAATGAGCAGTTCTTC. The genes are TRBV4-1 and TRBJ2-1, with 9 bases matching TRBD2. The CDR3 loop spans 17 amino acids. The J segment lost 4 bases and the V segment lost 3 bases, leaving 10 bases of the junction unmatched. Germline V gene lookup returns CDR1 MGHRA and CDR2 YSYEKL.

This chain uses TRBV19 with TRBJ1-1; D is uncertain. CDR3 length: 13 amino acids. Trimming took 7 bases from V and 5 from J, leaving 14 bases between them. Per germline, CDR1 LNHDA and CDR2 SQIVND (reference sequence). CDR3 sequence: CASTTSNPTEAFF. The CDR3 nucleotides read TGTGCCAGTACGACAAGTAACCCTACTGAAGCTTTCTTT.

V is TRBV5-1 and J is TRBJ1-2; D call uncertain. Germline V gives CDR1 SGHRS, CDR2 YFSETQ. V was shortened by 0 bases and J by 8 bases, with 5 bases between the two germline ends. This CDR3 is built from 11 residues. CDR3 amino acids: CASSLDAGYTF. In nucleotides, the CDR3 is TGCGCCAGCAGCTTGGATGCGGGCTACACCTTC.

The chain is built from TRBV19 and TRBJ2-2; the match to TRBD1 covers 8 bases. The CDR3 sequence is 16 residues long. After removal of 9 bases from V and 0 bases from J, the junction contained 9 bases not matched to a gene. Germline CDR1 reads LNHDA; CDR2 reads SQIVND (reference sequence). Here the CDR3 reads CASRPLDRANTGELFF. In nucleotides, the CDR3 is TGTGCCAGCCGACCCTTGGACAGGGCGAACACCGGGGAGCTGTTTTTT.

The rearrangement links TRBV3-1 (or the pseudogene TRBV3-2) to TRBJ1-3, with unresolved D. The ends were cut back, 8 bases at V and 3 bases at J, with 14 bases in the middle. Germline CDR1 and CDR2: LGHDT and YNNKEL (reference sequence). The CDR3 is 14 residues long. The CDR3 loop reads CASRSGKSGNTIYF. DNA for the CDR3: TGTGCCAGCCGATCCGGGAAAAGTGGAAACACCATATATTTT.

The chain is built from TRBV4-2 and TRBJ2-7; the match to TRBD2 covers 9 bases. The CDR3 is 15 amino acids. Germline CDR1 is LGHNA and CDR2 is YNFKEQ. V lost 4 bases, J lost 2 bases, and 6 bases stayed unmatched. In nucleotides, the CDR3 is TGTGCCAGCAGCCCTCGGGCGGGAGGGCCCTACGAGCAGTACTTC. Translating gives CASSPRAGGPYEQYF.

The rearrangement links TRBV9 to TRBJ2-1; no clear D. This CDR3 is 14 amino acids long. Germline assignment: CDR1 SGDLS and CDR2 YYNGEE. Trimming took 0 bases from V and 8 from J, leaving 12 bases between them. CDR3 amino acids: CASSVELTIDEQFF. The CDR3 DNA sequence: TGTGCCAGCAGCGTAGAACTCACTATCGATGAGCAGTTCTTC. Looking up the rest from reference TRBV9 and TRBJ2-1 gives the full variable domain: DSGVTQTPKHLITATGQRVTLRCSPRSGDLSVYWYQQSLDQGLQFLIQYYNGEERAKGNILERFSAQQFPDLHSELNLSSLELGDSALYFCASSVELTIDEQFFGPGTRLTVL.

The chain carries TRBV30 and TRBJ1-6, with 10 positions matching TRBD1. V trimming: 2 bases; J trimming: 10 bases; junction bases outside the gene matches: 14. CDR1 and CDR2 (germline): GTSNPN, SVGIG (reference sequence). CDR3 size: 17 residues. The CDR3 DNA reads TGTGCCTGGAGTTTTTATTCGAGGACAGGGGGAAGATCACCCCTCCACTTT. Protein product: CAWSFYSRTGGRSPLHF.

The chain joins TRBV5-1 to TRBJ2-5; D gene uncertain. The V and J ends lost 1 base and 0 bases respectively, with 7 bases between them. The germline CDR1 and CDR2 sequences are SGHRS and YFSETQ. The CDR3 runs to 14 residues. CDR3 sequence: CASSLLVHQETQYF. The CDR3 bases are TGCGCCAGCAGCTTGCTAGTTCACCAAGAGACCCAGTACTTC.